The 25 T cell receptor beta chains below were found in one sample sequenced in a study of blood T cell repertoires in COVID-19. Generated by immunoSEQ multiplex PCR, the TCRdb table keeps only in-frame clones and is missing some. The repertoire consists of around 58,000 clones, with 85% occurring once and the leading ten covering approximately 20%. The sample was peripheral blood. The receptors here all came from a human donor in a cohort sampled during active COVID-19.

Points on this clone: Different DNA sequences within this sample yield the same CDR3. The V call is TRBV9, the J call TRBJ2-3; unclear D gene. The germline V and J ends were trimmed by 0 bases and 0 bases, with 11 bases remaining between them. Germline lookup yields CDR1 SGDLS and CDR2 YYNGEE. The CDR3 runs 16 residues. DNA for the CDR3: TGTGCCAGCAGCGTAGCCCGGTCTACTAGCACAGATACGCAGTATTTT. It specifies CASSVARSTSTDTQYF.

CDR3 in amino acids: CASSYGTSRQETQYF. CDR3 bases: TGTGCCAGCAGTTACGGGACTAGTCGCCAAGAGACCCAGTACTTC. The rearrangement links TRBV6-2 or TRBV6-3 to TRBJ2-5, with TRBD2 identical over 8 bases. Trimming took 2 bases from V and 1 from J; bases not matched to a gene: 3. This CDR3 spans 15 amino acids. Per the germline V gene, CDR1 is MNHEY and CDR2 is SVGEGT.

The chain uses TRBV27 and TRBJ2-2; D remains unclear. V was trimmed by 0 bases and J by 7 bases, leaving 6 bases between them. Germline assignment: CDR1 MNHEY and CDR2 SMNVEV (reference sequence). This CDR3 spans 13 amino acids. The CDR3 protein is CASSLSRNGELFF. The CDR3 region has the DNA TGTGCCAGCAGTTTATCCAGGAACGGGGAGCTGTTTTTT.

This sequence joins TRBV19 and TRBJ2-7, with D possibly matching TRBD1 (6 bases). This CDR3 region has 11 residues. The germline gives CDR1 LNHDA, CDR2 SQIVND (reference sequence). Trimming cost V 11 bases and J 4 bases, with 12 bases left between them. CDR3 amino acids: CAAADSYEQYF. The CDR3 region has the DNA TGTGCCGCCGCGGACAGTTACGAGCAGTACTTC.

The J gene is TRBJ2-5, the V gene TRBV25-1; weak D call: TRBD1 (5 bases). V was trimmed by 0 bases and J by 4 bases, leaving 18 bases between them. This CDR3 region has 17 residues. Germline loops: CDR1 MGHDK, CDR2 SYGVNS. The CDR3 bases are TGTGCCAGCAGTGAATATTTTTCGACGGGTAGGGGAGAGACCCAGTACTTC. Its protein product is CASSEYFSTGRGETQYF.

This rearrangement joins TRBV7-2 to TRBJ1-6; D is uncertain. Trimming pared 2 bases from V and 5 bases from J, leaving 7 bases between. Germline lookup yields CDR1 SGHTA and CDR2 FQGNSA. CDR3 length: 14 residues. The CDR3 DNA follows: TGTGCCAGCAGCTTACACGGGGATAATTCACCCCTCCACTTT. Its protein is CASSLHGDNSPLHF.

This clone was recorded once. The CDR3 is CASRRTGSYEQYF. Written as DNA, the CDR3 is TGTGCCAGCAGGCGGACAGGGTCCTACGAGCAGTACTTC. The V call is TRBV27, the J call TRBJ2-7, with 8 nucleotides matching TRBD1. Trimming cost V 6 bases and J 1 base; bases outside gene matches: 2. Germline CDR1 reads MNHEY; CDR2 reads SMNVEV (reference sequence). CDR3 length: 13 amino acids.

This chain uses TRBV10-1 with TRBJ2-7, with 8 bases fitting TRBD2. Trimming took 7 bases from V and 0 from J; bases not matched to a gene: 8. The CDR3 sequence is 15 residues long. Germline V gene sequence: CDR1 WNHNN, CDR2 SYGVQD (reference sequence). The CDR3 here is CASTKGLESSYEQYF. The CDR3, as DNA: TGCGCCAGCACTAAGGGACTAGAGTCCTCCTACGAGCAGTACTTC.

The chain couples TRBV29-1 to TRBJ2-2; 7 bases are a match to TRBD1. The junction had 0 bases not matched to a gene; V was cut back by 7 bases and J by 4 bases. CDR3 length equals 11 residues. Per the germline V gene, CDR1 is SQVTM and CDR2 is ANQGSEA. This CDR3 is CSAGGTGELFF. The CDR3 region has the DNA TGCAGCGCAGGGGGCACCGGGGAGCTGTTTTTT.

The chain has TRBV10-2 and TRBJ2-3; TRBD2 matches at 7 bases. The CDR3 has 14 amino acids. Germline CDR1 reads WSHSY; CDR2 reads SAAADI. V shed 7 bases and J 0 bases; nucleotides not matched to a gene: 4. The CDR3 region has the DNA TGCGCCAGCAAAAGCGGGGCCAGCACAGATACGCAGTATTTT. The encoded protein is CASKSGASTDTQYF.

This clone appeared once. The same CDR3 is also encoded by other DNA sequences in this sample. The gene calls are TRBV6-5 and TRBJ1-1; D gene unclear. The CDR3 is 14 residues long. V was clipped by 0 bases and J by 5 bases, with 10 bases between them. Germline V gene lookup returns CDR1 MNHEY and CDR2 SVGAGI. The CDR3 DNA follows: TGTGCCAGCAGTTACTCGCGCGGCGGGACTGAAGCTTTCTTT. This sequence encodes CASSYSRGGTEAFF.

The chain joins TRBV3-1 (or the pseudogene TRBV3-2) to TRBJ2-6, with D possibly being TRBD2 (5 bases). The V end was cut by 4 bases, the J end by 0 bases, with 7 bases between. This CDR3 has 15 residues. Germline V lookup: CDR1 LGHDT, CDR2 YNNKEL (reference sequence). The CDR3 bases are TGTGCCAGCAGCCGAACTAGCTCTGGGGCCAACGTCCTGACTTTC. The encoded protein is CASSRTSSGANVLTF.

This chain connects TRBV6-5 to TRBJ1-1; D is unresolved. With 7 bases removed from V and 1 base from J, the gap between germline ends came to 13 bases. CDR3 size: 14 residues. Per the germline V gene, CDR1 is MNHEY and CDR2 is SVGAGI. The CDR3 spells CASISGRRNTEAFF. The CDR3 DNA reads TGTGCCAGCATTAGCGGCAGGCGGAACACTGAAGCTTTCTTT.

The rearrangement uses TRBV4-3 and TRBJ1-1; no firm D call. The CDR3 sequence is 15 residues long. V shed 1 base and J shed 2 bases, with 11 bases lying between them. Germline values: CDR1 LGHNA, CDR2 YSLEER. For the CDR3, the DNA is TGCGCCAGCAGCCAAGTCCCAGGATATAACACTGAAGCTTTCTTT. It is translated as CASSQVPGYNTEAFF.

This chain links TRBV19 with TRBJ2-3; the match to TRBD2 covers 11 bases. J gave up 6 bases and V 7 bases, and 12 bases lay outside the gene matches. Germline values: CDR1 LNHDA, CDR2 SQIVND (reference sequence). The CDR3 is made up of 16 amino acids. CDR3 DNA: TGTGCCAGTACCCCCGTTCTAGCGGGGGGATCGGATACGCAGTATTTT. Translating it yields CASTPVLAGGSDTQYF.

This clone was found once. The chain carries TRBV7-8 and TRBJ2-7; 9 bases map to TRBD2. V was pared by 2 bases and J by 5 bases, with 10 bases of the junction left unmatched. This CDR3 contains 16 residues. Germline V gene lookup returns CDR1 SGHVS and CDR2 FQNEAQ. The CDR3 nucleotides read TGTGCCAGCAGCTTAAAGAGTCTAGCGGGGTTCAACGAGCAGTACTTC. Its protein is CASSLKSLAGFNEQYF.

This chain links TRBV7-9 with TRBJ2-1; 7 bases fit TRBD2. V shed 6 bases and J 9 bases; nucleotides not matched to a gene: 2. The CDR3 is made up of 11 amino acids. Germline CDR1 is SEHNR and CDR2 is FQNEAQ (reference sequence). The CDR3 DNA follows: TGTGCCAGCAGGCAGCGGGGTGAGCAGTTCTTC. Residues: CASRQRGEQFF.

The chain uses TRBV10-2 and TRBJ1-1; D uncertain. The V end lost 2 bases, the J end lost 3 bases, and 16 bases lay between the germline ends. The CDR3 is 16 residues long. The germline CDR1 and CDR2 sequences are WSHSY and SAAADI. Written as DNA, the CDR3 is TGCGCCAGCAGTGAGGACTACCCTAGAGGTTACACTGAAGCTTTCTTT. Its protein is CASSEDYPRGYTEAFF.

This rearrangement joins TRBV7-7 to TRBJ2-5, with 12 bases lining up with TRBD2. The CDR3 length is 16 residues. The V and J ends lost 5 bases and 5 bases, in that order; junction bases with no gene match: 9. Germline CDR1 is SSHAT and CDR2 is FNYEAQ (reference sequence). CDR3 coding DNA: TGTGCCAGCAGCCCTAGCGGGGGGGCCGAGGTGGAGACCCAGTACTTC. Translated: CASSPSGGAEVETQYF.

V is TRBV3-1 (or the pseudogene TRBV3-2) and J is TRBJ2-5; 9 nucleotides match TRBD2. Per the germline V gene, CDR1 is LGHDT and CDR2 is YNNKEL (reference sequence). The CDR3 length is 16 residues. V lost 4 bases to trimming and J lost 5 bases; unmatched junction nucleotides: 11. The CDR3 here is CASSPQTSSGVETQYF. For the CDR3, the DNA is TGTGCCAGCAGCCCTCAGACGTCTAGCGGGGTTGAGACCCAGTACTTC.

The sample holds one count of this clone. Here the CDR3 DNA reads TGTGCCAGCAGCTCACCCGCCCCCACAGATGAGAACACTGAAGCTTTCTTT. This codes for CASSSPAPTDENTEAFF. This chain links TRBV7-9 with TRBJ1-1; D call uncertain. The length of the CDR3 is 17 residues. Trimming shortened V by 4 bases and J by 1 base, and 19 bases separated the two germline ends. The germline V gene encodes CDR1 SEHNR and CDR2 FQNEAQ (reference sequence).

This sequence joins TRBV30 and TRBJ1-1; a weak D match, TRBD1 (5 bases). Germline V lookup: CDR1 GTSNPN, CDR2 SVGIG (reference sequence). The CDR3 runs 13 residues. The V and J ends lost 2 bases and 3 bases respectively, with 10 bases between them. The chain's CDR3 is CAWSRLGDTEAFF. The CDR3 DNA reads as TGTGCCTGGAGTAGGCTAGGGGACACTGAAGCTTTCTTT.

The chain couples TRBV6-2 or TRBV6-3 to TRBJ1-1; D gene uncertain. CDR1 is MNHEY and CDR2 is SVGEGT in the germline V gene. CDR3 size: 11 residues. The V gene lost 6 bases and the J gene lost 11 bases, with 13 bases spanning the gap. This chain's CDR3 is CASSHPPAAFF. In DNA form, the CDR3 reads TGTGCCAGCAGCCACCCTCCCGCGGCTTTCTTT.

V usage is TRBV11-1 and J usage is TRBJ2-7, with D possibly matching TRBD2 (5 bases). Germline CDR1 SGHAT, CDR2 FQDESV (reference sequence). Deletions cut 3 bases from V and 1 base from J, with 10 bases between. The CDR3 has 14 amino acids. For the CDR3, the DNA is TGTGCCAGCAGCTTCGAGACGGGGTCCTACGAGCAGTACTTC. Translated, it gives CASSFETGSYEQYF.

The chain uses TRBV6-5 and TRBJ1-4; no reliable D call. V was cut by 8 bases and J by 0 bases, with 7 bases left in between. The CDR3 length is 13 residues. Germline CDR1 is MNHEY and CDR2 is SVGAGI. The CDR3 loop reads CASYRATNEKLFF. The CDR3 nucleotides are TGTGCCAGCTACCGAGCAACTAATGAAAAACTGTTTTTT.